The sequence of this TCR beta chain was determined in a study of shared clonotypes between healthy human individuals. The CDR3 consists of 14 residues. The germline V gene has CDR1 GTSNPN and CDR2 SVGIG (reference sequence). The V end was cut by 0 bases, the J end by 4 bases, with 13 bases between. As processed by the authors: Junction-only sequences without quality scores were provided by ImmunoSEQ, so filtering was different. This table comes from immunoSEQ multiplex PCR, and its TCRdb copy is limited to in-frame clones, with some not included. That table furnishes V, J and clone size, whereas the DNA furnished D and trimming. The sample shows roughly 2,000,000 clones, just under 95% of them seen only once. In regard to this clone: Its antigen is unknown.

The naive CD8 subset, CD45RO-negative cells positively selected for CCR7, excluded terminally differentiated effector memory CD45RA+ cells. The donors, all of them Caucasian adults, lived in Nashville, Tennessee. Points from the study as a whole: With few donors, the genetic and exposure-history diversity represented was limited. Estimated richness was generally greater in naive than memory subsets.

The genes are TRBV30 and TRBJ2-7; D gene ambiguous. The sequenced material came from naive CD8+ T cells sorted from blood. The receptor was derived from a man aged 18 to 30 in good health. DNA for the CDR3: TGTGCCTGGAGTGTAGTCAACAGCCTATACGAGCAGTACTTC. Its translation: CAWSVVNSLYEQYF.